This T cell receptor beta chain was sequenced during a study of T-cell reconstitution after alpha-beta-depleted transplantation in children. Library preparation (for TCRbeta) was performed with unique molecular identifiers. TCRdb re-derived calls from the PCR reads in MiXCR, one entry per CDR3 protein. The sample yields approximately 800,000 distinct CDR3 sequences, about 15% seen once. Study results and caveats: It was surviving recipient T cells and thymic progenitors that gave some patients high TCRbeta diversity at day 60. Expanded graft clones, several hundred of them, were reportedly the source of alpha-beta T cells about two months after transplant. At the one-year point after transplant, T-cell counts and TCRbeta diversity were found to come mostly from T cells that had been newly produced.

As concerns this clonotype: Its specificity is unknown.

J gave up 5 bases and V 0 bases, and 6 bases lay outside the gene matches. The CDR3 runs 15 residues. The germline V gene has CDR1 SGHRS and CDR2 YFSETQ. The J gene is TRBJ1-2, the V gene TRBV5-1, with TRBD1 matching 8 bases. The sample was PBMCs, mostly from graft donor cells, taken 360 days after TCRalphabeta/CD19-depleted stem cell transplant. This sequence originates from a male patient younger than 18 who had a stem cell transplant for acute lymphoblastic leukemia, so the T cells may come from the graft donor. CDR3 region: CASSLALDRVYGYTF. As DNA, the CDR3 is TGCGCCAGCAGCTTGGCCCTGGACAGGGTGTATGGCTACACCTTC.